These 16 T cell receptor beta chains were sequenced from one sample in a study of blood T cell repertoires in COVID-19 (TCRdb year 2020). The library was generated by the immunoSEQ multiplex PCR assay. TCRdb took this table from immuneACCESS and kept in-frame rearrangements with V and J called. Such tables lack part of the clones; where checked against another copy, unresolved V genes explain under half of the gap, and the rest is unexplained. This sample gives 450,000 to 600,000 clones in total; roughly 87% of them show up just once. About 0.65% of the sample lies in the top ten. Sequenced sample: PBMCs or T cells enriched from blood (not recorded which). The receptors come from a woman under 30 who had recovered from COVID-19.

The chain is built from TRBV28 and TRBJ1-2; D not resolved. The CDR3 covers 13 residues. Germline lookup yields CDR1 MDHEN and CDR2 SYDVKM. Trimming took 3 bases from V and 5 from J, leaving 10 bases between them. CDR3 amino acids: CASSLAGLYGYTF. In DNA, the CDR3 is TGTGCCAGCAGTTTGGCAGGTCTGTATGGCTACACCTTC.

This clone was counted a few times. The V gene is TRBV12-5, the J gene TRBJ2-7; TRBD1 matches at 8 bases. The CDR3 runs 14 residues. Germline V gives CDR1 LGHNT, CDR2 FRNRAP. Trimming removed 1 base from V and 4 bases from J; junction bases left unmatched: 3. The CDR3 loop reads CASGLGQGIYEQYF. DNA of the CDR3: TGTGCTAGTGGTTTGGGACAGGGGATTTACGAGCAGTACTTC.

The chain combines TRBV27 with TRBJ2-7; D possibly corresponds to TRBD1 (5 bases). V lost 3 bases, J lost 8 bases, and 23 bases lay in between. The CDR3 loop spans 16 amino acids. Germline loops: CDR1 MNHEY, CDR2 SMNVEV (reference sequence). The CDR3 coding sequence is TGTGCCAGCAGTTTCCTCAGGGAAAATAAGAACGAACAGCAGTACTTC. Translating gives CASSFLRENKNEQQYF.

The chain couples TRBV5-1 to TRBJ2-3; TRBD1 is a possible D gene (5 bases). The germline CDR1 and CDR2 sequences are SGHRS and YFSETQ. This CDR3 region has 14 residues. V was pared by 3 bases and J by 2 bases, with 10 bases between. The CDR3 DNA sequence: TGCGCCAGCAGCTCGCAGGGATACACAGATACGCAGTATTTT. This encodes CASSSQGYTDTQYF.

The chain has TRBV2 and TRBJ2-6, with 7 bases aligning to TRBD2. The CDR3 runs to 17 residues. V trimming: 4 bases; J trimming: 0 bases; junction bases outside the gene matches: 6. Germline CDR1 reads SNHLY; CDR2 reads FYNNEI. The chain's CDR3 is CASSGGGPNSGANVLTF. The CDR3 DNA follows: TGTGCCAGCAGTGGGGGGGGACCGAACTCTGGGGCCAACGTCCTGACTTTC.

The genes are TRBV28 and TRBJ2-1; 10 bases fit TRBD2. Trimming at V came to 6 bases and at J to 3 bases, leaving 20 bases not matched to a gene. CDR1 and CDR2 from the germline V gene are MDHEN and SYDVKM. CDR3 length: 20 amino acids. The CDR3 loop is CASSLERDRERGGGYNEQFF. The CDR3 DNA sequence: TGTGCCAGCAGCCTGGAAAGGGACAGAGAGCGGGGGGGCGGCTACAATGAGCAGTTCTTC. Full variable domain (remainder filled in from reference TRBV28 and TRBJ2-1): DVKVTQSSRYLVKRTGEKVFLECVQDMDHENMFWYRQDPGLGLRLIYFSYDVKMKEKGDIPEGYSVSREKKERFSLILESASTNQTSMYLCASSLERDRERGGGYNEQFFGPGTRLTVL.

The chain employs TRBV7-9 and TRBJ2-2; 10 bases match TRBD2. Per germline, CDR1 SEHNR and CDR2 FQNEAQ (reference sequence). This CDR3 region has 17 residues. J was trimmed by 0 bases and V by 5 bases; bases with no gene match: 6. The DNA for the CDR3 is TGTGCCAGCAGCGATAGGACTAGCGGCCCGAACACCGGGGAGCTGTTTTTT. It encodes CASSDRTSGPNTGELFF. The full variable domain, its missing parts supplied by reference TRBV7-9 and TRBJ2-2, is DTGVSQNPRHKITKRGQNVTFRCDPISEHNRLYWYRQTLGQGPEFLTYFQNEAQLEKSRLLSDRFSAERPKGSFSTLEIQRTEQGDSAMYLCASSDRTSGPNTGELFFGEGSRLTVL.

The rearrangement joins TRBV25-1 to TRBJ1-2, with 10 bases identical to TRBD1. With 3 bases clipped from V and 8 bases from J, the junction kept 9 bases outside the gene matches. Germline CDR1 and CDR2: MGHDK and SYGVNS. The CDR3 runs 15 residues. CDR3 amino acids: CASSDPGQGFSGYTF. DNA for the CDR3: TGTGCCAGCAGTGACCCGGGACAGGGGTTTTCGGGCTACACCTTC.

The chain has TRBV7-8 and TRBJ1-1; 7 bases agree with TRBD1. The germline gives CDR1 SGHVS, CDR2 FQNEAQ. The V segment lost 2 bases and the J segment 1 base; nucleotides outside the gene matches: 16. The CDR3 loop spans 19 amino acids. The CDR3 DNA is TGTGCCAGCAGCTTAAAAAGGGGACAGACTGTCAGCCCGAACACTGAAGCTTTCTTT. It specifies CASSLKRGQTVSPNTEAFF.

J is TRBJ2-2 and V is TRBV18; D remains ambiguous. This CDR3 has 14 residues. Germline lookup yields CDR1 KGHSH and CDR2 LQKENI. V lost 5 bases and J 0 bases, leaving 7 bases between the germline ends. The CDR3 DNA reads as TGTGCCAGCTCATCACTCGCGAACACCGGGGAGCTGTTTTTT. Translation gives CASSSLANTGELFF.

This chain uses TRBV12-3 or TRBV12-4 with TRBJ2-7, with D perhaps TRBD2 (5 bases). V dropped 2 bases and J dropped 4 bases, with 9 bases sitting between them. This CDR3 is built from 13 residues. CDR3 coding DNA: TGTGCCAGCAGTTTAAGAGAGGGATACGAGCAGTACTTC. Protein sequence: CASSLREGYEQYF.

The chain couples TRBV7-2 to TRBJ1-1; D is uncertain. Per the germline V gene, CDR1 is SGHTA and CDR2 is FQGNSA. The CDR3 extends over 14 amino acids. Trimming removed 5 bases at V and 0 bases at J, with 10 bases between. The CDR3 nucleotides are TGTGCCAGCAGCCCCCTCAACATGAACACTGAAGCTTTCTTT. Translation gives CASSPLNMNTEAFF.

V usage is TRBV2 and J usage is TRBJ1-1; D is ambiguous. V was trimmed by 4 bases and J by 6 bases, leaving 15 bases between them. This CDR3 has 14 amino acids. From germline, CDR1 is SNHLY and CDR2 FYNNEI. CDR3: CASSVANLRAEAFF. The CDR3 nucleotides read TGTGCCAGCAGTGTCGCAAACCTTCGGGCTGAAGCTTTCTTT.

The rearrangement joins TRBV10-1 to TRBJ2-2; 8 bases fit TRBD1. There are 14 residues in the CDR3. Germline V gene sequence: CDR1 WNHNN, CDR2 SYGVQD (reference sequence). Trimming at V came to 5 bases and at J to 7 bases, leaving 6 bases not matched to a gene. The CDR3 region has the DNA TGCGCCAGCAGTTCGACAGGGGCTGGCGGGGAGCTGTTTTTT. As protein: CASSSTGAGGELFF.

The chain combines TRBV19 with TRBJ2-2; D gene ambiguous. Trimming shortened V by 3 bases and J by 4 bases, and 9 bases separated the two germline ends. The CDR3 totals 14 residues. Germline-derived CDR1 and CDR2 are LNHDA and SQIVND (reference sequence). CDR3 protein: CASSIARLTGELFF. The DNA for the CDR3 is TGTGCCAGTAGTATTGCACGACTCACCGGGGAGCTGTTTTTT.

V usage is TRBV10-2 and J usage is TRBJ1-6; TRBD1 agrees at 8 bases. The CDR3 is 15 amino acids. Germline V gene data show CDR1 as WSHSY and CDR2 as SAAADI. After removal of 4 bases from V and 14 bases from J, the junction contained 13 bases not matched to a gene. The CDR3 spells CASSVPFGQGLSLHF. CDR3 DNA: TGCGCCAGCAGTGTACCCTTTGGACAGGGTCTATCCCTCCACTTT.